These 24 T cell receptor beta chains were sequenced from one sample in a study of blood T cell repertoires in COVID-19. Measured with immunoSEQ multiplex PCR; TCRdb has only the in-frame clones, and not every one. The sample lists more than 200,000 clones; 87% were seen once. Input material: PBMCs or T cells enriched from blood (not recorded which). The source is a young man in a cohort exposed to, infected with or recovered from COVID-19 (not recorded which).

The chain couples TRBV7-2 to TRBJ1-6, with TRBD1 matching over 10 bases. The V and J ends lost 5 bases and 9 bases, in that order; junction bases with no gene match: 4. The V gene's germline CDR1 is SGHTA and CDR2 FQGNSA. This CDR3 has 14 residues. CDR3 coding DNA: TGTGCCAGCAGCCCGGGACAGGGGAGTTCACCCCTCCACTTT. It specifies CASSPGQGSSPLHF.

V usage is TRBV19 and J usage is TRBJ1-2; D is possibly TRBD1 (6 bases). Germline CDR1 LNHDA, CDR2 SQIVND (reference sequence). The CDR3 is 13 amino acids. Between the trimmed V and J ends, which lost 7 bases and 8 bases, there was a span of 17 bases. CDR3: CASTLRGRDGYTF. In DNA form, the CDR3 reads TGTGCCAGTACTCTCAGGGGTCGAGACGGCTACACCTTC.

The V and J genes are TRBV2 and TRBJ1-1; the D gene is possibly TRBD1 (6 bases). CDR1 SNHLY and CDR2 FYNNEI come from the germline V gene. CDR3 length: 14 amino acids. Here the CDR3 DNA reads TGTGCTGTCTACCCGGGACAAATGAACACTGAAGCTTTCTTT. Translating gives CAVYPGQMNTEAFF.

The V and J genes are TRBV6-6 and TRBJ2-7, with TRBD1 matching 10 bases. Germline assignment: CDR1 MNHNY and CDR2 SVGAGI (reference sequence). The ends lost 8 bases at V and 5 bases at J; junction bases unmatched: 6. CDR3 length: 13 residues. The CDR3 reads CASFRQGADEQYF. In DNA, the CDR3 is TGTGCCAGCTTCAGACAGGGGGCTGACGAGCAGTACTTC.

The chain is built from TRBV7-2 and TRBJ2-7; D unclear. Trimming took 4 bases from V and 3 from J, leaving 7 bases between them. The CDR3 covers 12 residues. The germline CDR1 and CDR2 sequences are SGHTA and FQGNSA. DNA of the CDR3: TGTGCCAGCAGCTCGCTAAACTACGAGCAGTACTTC. Protein: CASSSLNYEQYF.

The V and J genes are TRBV4-1 and TRBJ1-3, with D unresolved. V was clipped by 2 bases and J by 0 bases, with 8 bases between them. CDR3 length equals 15 residues. CDR1 is MGHRA and CDR2 is YSYEKL in the germline V gene. The CDR3 is CASSQRVDSGNTIYF. The CDR3, as DNA: TGCGCCAGCAGCCAACGGGTGGACTCTGGAAACACCATATATTTT.

The V call is TRBV27, the J call TRBJ1-4; D is possibly TRBD1 (5 bases). This CDR3 has 14 residues. Germline V lookup: CDR1 MNHEY, CDR2 SMNVEV (reference sequence). V gave up 5 bases and J gave up 6 bases, with 13 bases separating them. As DNA, the CDR3 is TGTGCCAGCAGTCCCCGGGCGGGGGATGAAAAACTGTTTTTT. This encodes CASSPRAGDEKLFF.

Here the CDR3 DNA reads TGTGCCAGCAGTTACGGACAGGGGGCGGGAGTCCCCCTCCACTTT. Translated: CASSYGQGAGVPLHF. The chain links TRBV6-5 to TRBJ1-6; 11 nucleotides line up with TRBD1. V shed 2 bases and J 13 bases; nucleotides not matched to a gene: 7. CDR3 length: 15 amino acids. Germline V gene sequence: CDR1 MNHEY, CDR2 SVGAGI.

The chain links TRBV7-8 to TRBJ1-4; D not certain. Germline V CDR1 and CDR2: SGHVS, FQNEAQ. The CDR3 has 16 amino acids. V gave up 5 bases and J gave up 0 bases, with 13 bases separating them. The CDR3 DNA reads as TGTGCCAGCAGCCCCCAACGGGTCACAACTAATGAAAAACTGTTTTTT. Translated, it gives CASSPQRVTTNEKLFF.

V is TRBV11-3 and J is TRBJ2-1, with 7 bases that match TRBD2. This CDR3 contains 16 residues. Germline V gene lookup returns CDR1 SGHNT and CDR2 YENEEA. V lost 6 bases to trimming and J lost 8 bases; unmatched junction nucleotides: 16. The CDR3 DNA follows: TGTGCCAGCAGTGGCGGGAGTTATCACGAAATTGATGAGCAGTTCTTC. It encodes CASSGGSYHEIDEQFF.

CDR3 region: CASSLVLSYEQYF. CDR3 DNA sequence: TGTGCCAGCAGCTTGGTGCTATCCTACGAGCAGTACTTC. J is TRBJ2-7 and V is TRBV5-6; D is uncertain. Germline values: CDR1 SGHDT, CDR2 YYEEEE. The CDR3 extends over 13 amino acids. Trimming shortened V by 0 bases and J by 1 base, and 5 bases separated the two germline ends.

The chain joins TRBV2 to TRBJ2-2; no clear D. Trimming took off 6 bases at V and 2 bases at J, with 13 bases between the two ends. From germline, CDR1 is SNHLY and CDR2 FYNNEI. The CDR3 is 15 residues long. The CDR3 DNA follows: TGTGCCAGCAGGGAACTGCGTTTAAACACCGGGGAGCTGTTTTTT. This encodes CASRELRLNTGELFF.

This chain joins TRBV27 and TRBJ1-5; D remains ambiguous. CDR3 length: 16 residues. Deletions cut 5 bases from V and 2 bases from J, with 16 bases between. Germline V gene data show CDR1 as MNHEY and CDR2 as SMNVEV (reference sequence). The CDR3 DNA is TGTGCCAGCAGTCCACGGGATTCCCGAGGCAATCAGCCCCAGCATTTT. Its protein product is CASSPRDSRGNQPQHF.

The chain employs TRBV25-1 and TRBJ2-3; no clear D. The CDR3 sequence is 16 residues long. Germline CDR1 reads MGHDK; CDR2 reads SYGVNS. V was clipped by 0 bases and J by 0 bases, with 10 bases between them. CDR3 sequence (DNA): TGTGCCAGCAGTGAATATCTGGTGGCTAGCACAGATACGCAGTATTTT. Protein product: CASSEYLVASTDTQYF.

CDR3 in DNA: TGTGCCAGTAGTCGGGCTAGCCGGGGCTCTGGGGCCAACGTCCTGACTTTC. This sequence encodes CASSRASRGSGANVLTF. This chain links TRBV19 with TRBJ2-6; the D gene is possibly TRBD2 (5 bases). The V end was cut by 5 bases, the J end by 0 bases, with 14 bases between. Per germline, CDR1 LNHDA and CDR2 SQIVND (reference sequence). The CDR3 spans 17 residues.

The sample holds one count of this clone. The chain links TRBV12-3 or TRBV12-4 to TRBJ2-5; the D is unclear. This CDR3 spans 11 amino acids. The V gene lost 4 bases and the J gene lost 5 bases, with 5 bases spanning the gap. The CDR3 coding sequence is TGTGCCAGCAGTTCAGTGGAGACCCAGTACTTC. Translated, it gives CASSSVETQYF.

Note on this clone: Other DNA sequences within the sample encode an identical CDR3. The rearrangement links TRBV5-1 to TRBJ2-1; D is unresolved. Trimming shortened V by 3 bases and J by 0 bases, and 10 bases separated the two germline ends. This CDR3 is built from 15 residues. Germline-derived CDR1 and CDR2 are SGHRS and YFSETQ. Here the CDR3 DNA reads TGCGCCAGCAGCTCAACTGGCGGCTCCTACAATGAGCAGTTCTTC. Its translation is CASSSTGGSYNEQFF.

The chain couples TRBV19 to TRBJ1-5, with 7 bases matching TRBD1. V shed 6 bases and J 6 bases; nucleotides not matched to a gene: 11. The germline CDR1 and CDR2 sequences are LNHDA and SQIVND (reference sequence). This CDR3 region has 15 residues. CDR3 amino acids: CASRGTASQAQPQHF. The CDR3 DNA is TGTGCCAGTAGGGGGACAGCGAGTCAGGCTCAGCCCCAGCATTTT.

J is TRBJ2-4 and V is TRBV25-1; TRBD1 is a possible D gene (5 bases). CDR1 is MGHDK, CDR2 SYGVNS, per germline. This CDR3 has 15 amino acids. V gave up 7 bases and J gave up 0 bases, with 13 bases separating them. The CDR3 spells CASTQGSGAKNIQYF. As DNA, the CDR3 is TGTGCCAGCACCCAGGGATCTGGAGCCAAAAACATTCAGTACTTC.

The chain employs TRBV9 and TRBJ2-1; TRBD2 aligns across 8 bases. The CDR3 length is 16 residues. CDR1 SGDLS and CDR2 YYNGEE come from the germline V gene. V dropped 0 bases and J dropped 7; count of bases not matched to a gene: 9. CDR3 in amino acids: CASSVVAAGVRNEQFF. In DNA, the CDR3 is TGTGCCAGCAGCGTAGTCGCAGCGGGAGTACGAAATGAGCAGTTCTTC.

This sequence joins TRBV12-5 and TRBJ2-7; D is perhaps TRBD1 (6 bases). The CDR3 runs 13 residues. Trimming stripped 7 bases from V and 0 bases from J, with 10 bases between. CDR1 and CDR2 from the germline V gene are LGHNT and FRNRAP. CDR3: CASAKGGSYEQYF. CDR3 coding DNA: TGTGCTAGTGCCAAAGGGGGCTCCTACGAGCAGTACTTC.

This chain links TRBV27 with TRBJ1-1, with no clear D. The CDR3 sequence is 12 residues long. V shed 2 bases and J shed 8 bases, with 9 bases lying between them. Germline V gene lookup returns CDR1 MNHEY and CDR2 SMNVEV (reference sequence). CDR3 nucleotides: TGTGCCAGCAGTTTACTGGGCGGGGAAGCTTTCTTT. Amino acid sequence: CASSLLGGEAFF.

The chain employs TRBV7-3 and TRBJ2-2; the D gene is possibly TRBD1 (5 bases). Germline V gene data show CDR1 as SGHTA and CDR2 as FQGTGA. V was shortened by 2 bases and J by 1 base, with 5 bases between the two germline ends. The CDR3 is made up of 14 amino acids. In DNA, the CDR3 is TGTGCCAGCAGCTTAGGACAGAACACCGGGGAGCTGTTTTTT. The encoded protein is CASSLGQNTGELFF.

The chain joins TRBV24-1 to TRBJ2-5; no clear D gene. The CDR3 length is 15 residues. The V end was cut by 5 bases, the J end by 4 bases, with 16 bases between. Germline V gives CDR1 KGHDR, CDR2 SFDVKD. Here the CDR3 DNA reads TGTGCCACCAGTGCCACCCCACCCACATCAGAGACCCAGTACTTC. This sequence encodes CATSATPPTSETQYF.